The rows below give T cell receptor beta chains drawn from one sample of a study of blood T cell repertoires in COVID-19. Profiled with immunoSEQ multiplex PCR; TCRdb holds only in-frame clones, not every one. The sample holds more than 250,000 clones; about 87% are singletons and the top ten take approximately 9%. The sample was peripheral blood. The receptors here all came from a human donor in a cohort sampled during active COVID-19. CDR3s include the opening cysteine and the closing phenylalanine or tryptophan. The D gene is left open where the match is weak. A clone size is listed for some rows: how often the clone was seen (once, few, many), or a class if it is expanded.

TRBV6-2/TRBV6-3	few	TRBD1	TRBJ1-4	CASSPGTGGPKLFF	TGTGCCAGCAGCCCCGGGACAGGGGGCCCGAAACTGTTTTTT
TRBV5-4	-	-	TRBJ1-3	CASSWGSGGASSGNTIYF	TGTGCCAGCAGCTGGGGCTCGGGGGGGGCCTCCTCTGGAAACACCATATATTTT
TRBV5-6	-	TRBD1	TRBJ1-2	CASSLDRGNYGYTF	TGTGCCAGCAGCTTAGACAGGGGGAACTATGGCTACACCTTC
TRBV11-2	few	TRBD1	TRBJ2-2	CASSAKRQGPGELFF	TGTGCCAGCAGCGCCAAACGACAGGGACCCGGGGAGCTGTTTTTT
TRBV5-1	-	TRBD2	TRBJ2-3	CASSLAPSAGATDTQYF	TGCGCCAGCAGCTTAGCCCCCTCAGCGGGAGCCACAGATACGCAGTATTTT
TRBV5-1	-	-	TRBJ2-1	CASSSGTQGSDEQFF	TGCGCCAGCAGCTCCGGGACTCAGGGTTCTGATGAGCAGTTCTTC
TRBV2	-	TRBD1	TRBJ2-5	CASKSDRETQYF	TGTGCCAGCAAATCGGACAGGGAGACCCAGTACTTC
TRBV27	-	-	TRBJ1-6	CASSLKRGLLDSPLHF	TGTGCCAGCAGTCTTAAGAGGGGACTACTGGATTCACCCCTCCACTTT
TRBV19	-	TRBD2	TRBJ2-7	CASSLAGSRSGRSGRRYEQYF	TGTGCCAGTAGTTTGGCGGGTTCACGCTCGGGGCGTAGCGGGAGGCGATACGAGCAGTACTTC
TRBV4-2	-	-	TRBJ1-4	CASSQTNRATNEKLFF	TGTGCCAGCAGCCAGACTAACCGTGCAACTAATGAAAAACTGTTTTTT
TRBV6-5	-	TRBD1	TRBJ2-1	CASRPTGGPYNEQFF	TGTGCCAGCAGGCCGACAGGGGGCCCGTACAATGAGCAGTTCTTC
TRBV15	-	TRBD1	TRBJ1-5	CATSTGTGLGQPQHF	TGTGCCACCAGCACAGGGACAGGGCTTGGGCAGCCCCAGCATTTT
TRBV11-2	-	TRBD1	TRBJ2-7	CASSRGTGGTGEQYF	TGTGCCAGCAGCCGCGGGACAGGGGGCACTGGCGAGCAGTACTTC
TRBV12-3/TRBV12-4	few	TRBD2	TRBJ2-7	CASSRGTSYEQYF	TGTGCCAGCAGCCGAGGGACTAGCTACGAGCAGTACTTC
TRBV5-4	few	TRBD1	TRBJ2-7	CASSSNSQGAGDEQYF	TGTGCCAGCAGCTCAAACTCTCAGGGGGCAGGCGACGAGCAGTACTTC
TRBV9	-	-	TRBJ2-5	CASSPQVLPIPETQYF	TGTGCCAGCAGCCCTCAAGTACTTCCCATCCCGGAGACCCAGTACTTC
TRBV28	-	-	TRBJ1-1	CASYRALNTEAFF	TGTGCCAGCTACAGGGCCCTTAACACTGAAGCTTTCTTT
TRBV15	-	TRBD1	TRBJ2-5	CATSRDRGQGETQYF	TGTGCCACCAGCAGAGATCGGGGACAGGGTGAGACCCAGTACTTC
TRBV28	-	-	TRBJ1-5	CASTDKRGGYQPQHF	TGTGCCAGCACCGATAAAAGGGGTGGTTATCAGCCCCAGCATTTT
TRBV27	-	-	TRBJ2-7	CASKSRFYEQYF	TGTGCCAGCAAGTCGCGGTTCTACGAGCAGTACTTC
TRBV6-2/TRBV6-3	few	-	TRBJ1-2	CASSYPGNTYGYTF	TGTGCCAGCAGTTACCCAGGGAATACTTATGGCTACACCTTC
TRBV6-5	-	-	TRBJ2-7	CASTLGGALKAHF	TGTGCCAGCACGCTAGGAGGGGCACTAAAGGCGCACTTC
TRBV2	-	TRBD1	TRBJ2-6	CASSELRGRANVLTF	TGTGCCAGCAGTGAACTCAGGGGGAGGGCCAACGTCCTGACTTTC
TRBV5-4	-	TRBD2	TRBJ2-5	CASRGQRGIQETQYF	TGTGCCAGCAGGGGCCAGCGGGGTATCCAAGAGACCCAGTACTTC
TRBV28	few	-	TRBJ1-3	CASSLASVSGNTIYF	TGTGCCAGCAGTCTGGCCTCCGTCTCTGGAAACACCATATATTTT
TRBV9	once	TRBD2	TRBJ2-2	CASSVPRAGGFTGELFF	TGTGCCAGCAGCGTTCCCCGCGCGGGAGGGTTCACCGGGGAGCTGTTTTTT
TRBV27	-	TRBD1	TRBJ2-2	CASSSPGQGFYAGELFF	TGTGCCAGCAGTTCTCCGGGACAGGGTTTTTACGCCGGGGAGCTGTTTTTT
TRBV11-1	-	TRBD2	TRBJ2-1	CASSPKAGKYNEQFF	TGTGCCAGCAGCCCTAAAGCGGGAAAATACAATGAGCAGTTCTTC
TRBV24-1	-	TRBD1	TRBJ1-1	CATSASGQGGNEAFF	TGTGCCACCAGTGCCAGCGGACAGGGGGGAAATGAAGCTTTCTTT
TRBV6-1	-	-	TRBJ1-1	CASSEPRRNTEAFF	TGTGCCAGCAGTGAGCCGCGGAGGAACACTGAAGCTTTCTTT
TRBV7-2	-	-	TRBJ2-2	CASSLLQGYTGELFF	TGTGCCAGCAGCTTACTACAGGGATACACCGGGGAGCTGTTTTTT
TRBV2	-	TRBD1	TRBJ1-4	CASMTRDSYNEKLFF	TGTGCCAGCATGACCAGGGACAGCTATAATGAAAAACTGTTTTTT
TRBV5-6	-	-	TRBJ2-3	CASSPTENRTDTQYF	TGTGCCAGCAGCCCGACAGAGAATCGCACAGATACGCAGTATTTT
TRBV5-5	-	TRBD2	TRBJ2-7	CASSLGLAGGVAEQYF	TGTGCCAGCAGCTTGGGGCTAGCGGGAGGCGTTGCCGAGCAGTACTTC
TRBV6-2/TRBV6-3	once	TRBD2	TRBJ2-7	CASSYAGGSSYEQYF	TGTGCCAGCAGTTACGCGGGGGGCAGCTCCTACGAGCAGTACTTC